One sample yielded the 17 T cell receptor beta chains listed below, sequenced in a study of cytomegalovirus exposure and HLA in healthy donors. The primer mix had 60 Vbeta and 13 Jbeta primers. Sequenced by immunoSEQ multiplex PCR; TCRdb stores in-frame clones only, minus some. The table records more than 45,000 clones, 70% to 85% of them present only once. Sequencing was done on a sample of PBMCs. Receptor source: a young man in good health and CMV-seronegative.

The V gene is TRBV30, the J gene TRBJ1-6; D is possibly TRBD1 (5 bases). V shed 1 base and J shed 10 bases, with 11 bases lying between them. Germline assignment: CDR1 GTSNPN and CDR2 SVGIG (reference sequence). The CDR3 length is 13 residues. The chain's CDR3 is CAWSEDSQSPLHF. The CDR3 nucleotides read TGTGCCTGGAGTGAAGACAGCCAATCACCCCTCCACTTT.

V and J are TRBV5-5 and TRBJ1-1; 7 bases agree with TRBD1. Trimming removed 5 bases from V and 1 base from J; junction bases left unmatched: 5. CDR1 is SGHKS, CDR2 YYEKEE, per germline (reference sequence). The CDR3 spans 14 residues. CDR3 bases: TGTGCCAGCAGTTGGGACAGAAAGAACACTGAAGCTTTCTTT. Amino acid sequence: CASSWDRKNTEAFF.

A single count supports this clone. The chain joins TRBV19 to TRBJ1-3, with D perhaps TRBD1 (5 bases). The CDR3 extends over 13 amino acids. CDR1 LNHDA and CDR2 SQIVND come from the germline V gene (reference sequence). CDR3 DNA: TGTGCAAAGGGAGGAGGGGTCGGAAACACCATATATTTT. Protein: CAKGGGVGNTIYF.

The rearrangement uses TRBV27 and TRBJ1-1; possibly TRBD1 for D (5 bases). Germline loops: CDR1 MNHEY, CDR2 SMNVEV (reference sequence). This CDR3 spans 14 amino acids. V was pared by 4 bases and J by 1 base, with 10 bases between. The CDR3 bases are TGTGCCAGCAGTTCGGGACTCTGGAACACTGAAGCTTTCTTT. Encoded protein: CASSSGLWNTEAFF.

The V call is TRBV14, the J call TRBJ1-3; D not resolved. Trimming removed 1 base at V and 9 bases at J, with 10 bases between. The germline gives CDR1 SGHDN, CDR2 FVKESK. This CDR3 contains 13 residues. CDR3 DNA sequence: TGTGCCAGCAGCCAAGTAGCGATGGGCACCATATATTTT. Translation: CASSQVAMGTIYF.

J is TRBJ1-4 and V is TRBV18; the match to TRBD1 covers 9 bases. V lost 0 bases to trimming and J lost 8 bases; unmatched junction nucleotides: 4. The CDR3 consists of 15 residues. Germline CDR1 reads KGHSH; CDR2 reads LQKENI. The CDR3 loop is CASSPPGQGGEKLFF. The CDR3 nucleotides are TGTGCCAGCTCACCACCGGGACAGGGTGGAGAAAAACTGTTTTTT.

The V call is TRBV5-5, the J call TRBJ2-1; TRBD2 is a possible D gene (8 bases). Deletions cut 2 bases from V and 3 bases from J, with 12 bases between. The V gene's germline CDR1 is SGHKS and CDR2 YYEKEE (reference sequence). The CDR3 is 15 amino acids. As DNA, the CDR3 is TGTGCCAGCAGCTTTAGCGGGACAGACTACAATGAGCAGTTCTTC. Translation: CASSFSGTDYNEQFF.

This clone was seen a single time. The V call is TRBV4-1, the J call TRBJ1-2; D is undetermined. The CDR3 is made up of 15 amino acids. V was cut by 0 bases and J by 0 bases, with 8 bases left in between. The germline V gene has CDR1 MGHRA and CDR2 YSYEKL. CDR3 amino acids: CASSQDASSNYGYTF. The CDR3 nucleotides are TGCGCCAGCAGCCAAGATGCGAGTTCTAACTATGGCTACACCTTC.

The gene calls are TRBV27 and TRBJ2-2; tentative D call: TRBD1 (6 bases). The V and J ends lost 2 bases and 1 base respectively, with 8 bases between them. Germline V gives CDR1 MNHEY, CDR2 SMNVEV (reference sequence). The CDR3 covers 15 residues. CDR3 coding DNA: TGTGCCAGCAGTTTAAGACAGGTGAACACCGGGGAGCTGTTTTTT. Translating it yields CASSLRQVNTGELFF.

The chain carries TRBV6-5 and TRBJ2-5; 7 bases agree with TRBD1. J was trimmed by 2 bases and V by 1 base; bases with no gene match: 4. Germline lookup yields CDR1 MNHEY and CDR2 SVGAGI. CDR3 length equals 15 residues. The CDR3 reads CASSYFSDRQETQYF. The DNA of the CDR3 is TGTGCCAGCAGTTACTTTTCGGACAGGCAAGAGACCCAGTACTTC.

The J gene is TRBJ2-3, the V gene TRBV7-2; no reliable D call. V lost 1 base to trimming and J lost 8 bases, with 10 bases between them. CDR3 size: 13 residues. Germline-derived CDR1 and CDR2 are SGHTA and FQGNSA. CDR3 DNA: TGTGCCAGCAGCTTAGAGGAGTTAGGTACGCAGTATTTT. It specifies CASSLEELGTQYF.

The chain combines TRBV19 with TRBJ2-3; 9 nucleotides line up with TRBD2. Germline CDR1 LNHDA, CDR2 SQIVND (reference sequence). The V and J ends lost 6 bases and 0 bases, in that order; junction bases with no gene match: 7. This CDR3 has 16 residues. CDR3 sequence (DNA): TGTGCCAGTAGCTCCAATAGCGGGGGCAGCACAGATACGCAGTATTTT. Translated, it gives CASSSNSGGSTDTQYF.

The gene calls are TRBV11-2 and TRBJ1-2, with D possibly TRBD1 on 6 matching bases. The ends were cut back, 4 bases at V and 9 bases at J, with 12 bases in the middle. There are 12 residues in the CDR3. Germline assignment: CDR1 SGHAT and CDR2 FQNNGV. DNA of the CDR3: TGTGCCAGCAGCTCACTCAGGGGCCGCTACACCTTC. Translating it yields CASSSLRGRYTF. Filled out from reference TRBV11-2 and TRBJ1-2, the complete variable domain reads EAGVAQSPRYKIIEKRQSVAFWCNPISGHATLYWYQQILGQGPKLLIQFQNNGVVDDSQLPKDRFSAERLKGVDSTLKIQPAKLEDSAVYLCASSSLRGRYTFGSGTRLTVV.

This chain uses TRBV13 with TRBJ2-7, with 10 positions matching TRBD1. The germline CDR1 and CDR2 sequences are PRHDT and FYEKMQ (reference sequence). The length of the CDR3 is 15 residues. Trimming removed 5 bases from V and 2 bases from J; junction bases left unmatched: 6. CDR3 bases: TGTGCCAGCAGCCGTCACGGGACAGGGGCCTACGAGCAGTACTTC. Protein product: CASSRHGTGAYEQYF.

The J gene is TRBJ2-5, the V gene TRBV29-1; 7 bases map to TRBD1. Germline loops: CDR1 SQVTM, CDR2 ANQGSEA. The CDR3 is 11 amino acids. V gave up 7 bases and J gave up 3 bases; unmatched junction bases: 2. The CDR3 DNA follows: TGCAGCGGGGGGACAGAAGAGACCCAGTACTTC. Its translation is CSGGTEETQYF.

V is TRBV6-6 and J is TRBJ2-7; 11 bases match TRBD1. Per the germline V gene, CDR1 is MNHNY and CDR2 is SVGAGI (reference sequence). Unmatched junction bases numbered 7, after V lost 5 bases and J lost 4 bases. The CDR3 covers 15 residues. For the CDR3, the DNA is TGTGCCAGCAGTCAACCGGGACAGGGGGTTTACGAGCAGTACTTC. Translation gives CASSQPGQGVYEQYF.

In DNA, the CDR3 is TGTGCCAGCTCACCAACAGGGGGCGTGAACAATCAGCCCCAGCATTTT. It translates to CASSPTGGVNNQPQHF. This chain connects TRBV18 to TRBJ1-5, with 9 nucleotides matching TRBD1. Trimming at V came to 2 bases and at J to 3 bases, leaving 5 bases not matched to a gene. This CDR3 spans 16 amino acids. Germline loops: CDR1 KGHSH, CDR2 LQKENI.